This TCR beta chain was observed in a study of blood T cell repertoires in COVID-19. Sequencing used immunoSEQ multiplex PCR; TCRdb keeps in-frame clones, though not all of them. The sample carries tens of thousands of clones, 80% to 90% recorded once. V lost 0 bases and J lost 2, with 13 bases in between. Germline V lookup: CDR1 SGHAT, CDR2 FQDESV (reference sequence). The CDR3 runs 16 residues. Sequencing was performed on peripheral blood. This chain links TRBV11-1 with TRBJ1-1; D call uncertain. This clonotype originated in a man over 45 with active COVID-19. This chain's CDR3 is CASSLAEGSPNTEAFF. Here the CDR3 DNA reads TGTGCCAGCAGCTTAGCCGAAGGGAGCCCAAACACTGAAGCTTTCTTT.